This paragraph covers one T cell receptor beta chain sequence. This specimen belongs to a study of control samples from healthy donors and cancer patients. Method: immunoSEQ multiplex PCR; TCRdb's copy keeps in-frame clones and lacks some. This table lists about 190,000 clones. Material for sequencing was blood. This sequence originates from a woman in her twenties or thirties in good health.

The DNA for the CDR3 is TGTGCCAGCAGCTTAGTAGGGATCAGCCCTGAAGCTTTCTTT. This translates into CASSLVGISPEAFF. V is TRBV7-2 and J is TRBJ1-1; D remains unclear. CDR1 is SGHTA, CDR2 FQGNSA, per germline. This CDR3 region has 14 residues. Trimming stripped 1 base from V and 6 bases from J, with 12 bases between.